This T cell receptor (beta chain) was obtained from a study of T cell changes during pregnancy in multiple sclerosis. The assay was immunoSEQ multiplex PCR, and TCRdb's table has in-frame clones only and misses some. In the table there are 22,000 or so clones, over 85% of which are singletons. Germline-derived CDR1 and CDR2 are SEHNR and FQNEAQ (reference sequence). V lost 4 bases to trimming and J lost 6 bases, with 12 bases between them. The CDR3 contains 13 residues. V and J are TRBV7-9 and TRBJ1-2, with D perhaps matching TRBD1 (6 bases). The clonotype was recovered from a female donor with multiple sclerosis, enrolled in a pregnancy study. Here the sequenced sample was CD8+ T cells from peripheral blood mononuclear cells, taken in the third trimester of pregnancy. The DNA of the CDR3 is TGTGCCAGCAGCTCTCCCAAGGGGGATGGCTACACCTTC. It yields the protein CASSSPKGDGYTF.